Reported below is one TCR beta chain. The length of the CDR3 is 17 residues. Germline V gene lookup returns CDR1 MNHEY and CDR2 SMNVEV (reference sequence). V lost 5 bases and J lost 4; bases outside the gene matches: 16. This entry belongs to a study of CD8+CD57+ T cells in acquired aplastic anemia. TCR beta VDJ and CDR3 profiling used genomic DNA as template. A single record per CDR3 protein comes from TCRdb applying MiXCR to the reads. The sample gives around 180,000 distinct CDR3 sequences, roughly 64% of which show up once; around 42% is in the top ten. Sequenced sample: sorted CD4+, CD8+, or CD8+CD57+ T cells (not recorded which) from PBMCs. The receptor comes from a human donor with severe aplastic anemia or a healthy control (not recorded which). The chain carries TRBV27 and TRBJ2-7; 8 bases fit TRBD1. The CDR3: CASSGSEDRALQYEQYF. The CDR3 nucleotides read TGTGCCAGCAGTGGGAGCGAGGACAGGGCACTACAATACGAGCAGTACTTC.